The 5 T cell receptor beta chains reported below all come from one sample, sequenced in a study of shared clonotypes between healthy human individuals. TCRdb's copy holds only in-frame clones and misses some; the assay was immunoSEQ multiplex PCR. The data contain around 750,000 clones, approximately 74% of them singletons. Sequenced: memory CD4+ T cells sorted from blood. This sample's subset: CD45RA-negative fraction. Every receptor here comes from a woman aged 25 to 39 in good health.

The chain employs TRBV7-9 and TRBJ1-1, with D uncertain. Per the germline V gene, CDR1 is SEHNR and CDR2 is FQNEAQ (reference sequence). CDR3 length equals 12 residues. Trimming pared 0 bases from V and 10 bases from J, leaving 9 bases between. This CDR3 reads CASSLARGSAFF. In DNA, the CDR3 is TGTGCCAGCAGCTTAGCCAGAGGCTCAGCTTTCTTT.

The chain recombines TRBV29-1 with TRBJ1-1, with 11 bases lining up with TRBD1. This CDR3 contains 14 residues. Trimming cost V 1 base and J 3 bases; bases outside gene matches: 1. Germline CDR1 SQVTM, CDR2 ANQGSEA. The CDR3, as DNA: TGCAGCGTTGAAGGGGACAGGGGGGACACTGAAGCTTTCTTT. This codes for CSVEGDRGDTEAFF.

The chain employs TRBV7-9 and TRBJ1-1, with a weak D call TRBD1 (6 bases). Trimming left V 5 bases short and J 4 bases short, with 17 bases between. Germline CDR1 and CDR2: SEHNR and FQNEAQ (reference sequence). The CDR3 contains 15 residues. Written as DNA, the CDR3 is TGTGCCAGCAGCCCGATACAGGGCCCCGGCACTGAAGCTTTCTTT. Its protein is CASSPIQGPGTEAFF.

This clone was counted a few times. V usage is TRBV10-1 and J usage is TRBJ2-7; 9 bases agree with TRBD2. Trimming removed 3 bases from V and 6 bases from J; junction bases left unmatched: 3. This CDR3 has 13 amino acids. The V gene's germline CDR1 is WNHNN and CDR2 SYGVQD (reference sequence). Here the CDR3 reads CASSDASGTEQYF. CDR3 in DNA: TGCGCCAGCAGTGACGCTAGCGGGACCGAGCAGTACTTC.

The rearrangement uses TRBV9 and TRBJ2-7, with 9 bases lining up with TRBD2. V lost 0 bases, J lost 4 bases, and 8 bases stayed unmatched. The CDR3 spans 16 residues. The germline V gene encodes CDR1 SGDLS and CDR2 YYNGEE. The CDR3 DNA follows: TGTGCCAGCAGCGTAGAAGGCGGGAGGGCCTGGTACGAGCAGTACTTC. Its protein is CASSVEGGRAWYEQYF.